These 29 T cell receptor beta chains share one sample of origin, sequenced in a study of blood T cell repertoires in COVID-19. Libraries were prepared by immunoSEQ multiplex PCR; TCRdb keeps only in-frame clonotypes and omits some of them. The sample holds 40,000 to 60,000 clones, more than 70% seen once. Material for sequencing was peripheral blood. These receptors were taken from a human donor in a cohort sampled during active COVID-19.

The J gene is TRBJ2-3, the V gene TRBV29-1, with 8 bases aligning to TRBD2. CDR3 size: 15 residues. Germline trimming cut 1 base from V and 1 base from J; bases unmatched to any gene: 4. Per germline, CDR1 SQVTM and CDR2 ANQGSEA. The CDR3 sequence: CSVEGLAIRTDTQYF. In DNA form, the CDR3 reads TGCAGCGTTGAAGGACTAGCGATCCGCACAGATACGCAGTATTTT.

This chain connects TRBV6-6 to TRBJ2-2; D remains unclear. The CDR3 is 13 amino acids. The germline V gene has CDR1 MNHNY and CDR2 SVGAGI (reference sequence). V dropped 8 bases and J dropped 7 bases, with 14 bases sitting between them. CDR3 DNA: TGTGCCAGCGGGCAAATCGGTAACGGGGAGCTGTTTTTT. This codes for CASGQIGNGELFF.

The chain couples TRBV6-5 to TRBJ1-2, with TRBD1 identical over 8 bases. Germline V lookup: CDR1 MNHEY, CDR2 SVGAGI. CDR3 length equals 14 residues. The ends lost 6 bases at V and 1 base at J; junction bases unmatched: 4. The CDR3 sequence is CASRLDRGNYGYTF. CDR3 nucleotide sequence: TGTGCCAGCAGACTAGACAGGGGTAACTATGGCTACACCTTC.

This clone was observed once. V and J are TRBV7-8 and TRBJ2-1; 11 bases fit TRBD2. The ends lost 6 bases at V and 8 bases at J; junction bases unmatched: 12. Germline CDR1 and CDR2: SGHVS and FQNEAQ. The CDR3 length is 16 residues. CDR3 DNA sequence: TGTGCCAGCAGGGACCCTACTAGCGGGAGTATCGATGAGCAGTTCTTC. This gives the protein CASRDPTSGSIDEQFF. Full variable domain (remainder filled in from reference TRBV7-8 and TRBJ2-1): GAGVSQSPRYKVAKRGQDVALRCDPISGHVSLFWYQQALGQGPEFLTYFQNEAQLDKSGLPSDRFFAERPEGSVSTLKIQRTQQEDSAVYLCASRDPTSGSIDEQFFGPGTRLTVL.

The V call is TRBV5-1, the J call TRBJ1-1, with a weak D call TRBD1 (6 bases). Looked up from germline, CDR1 is SGHRS and CDR2 is YFSETQ. Trimming took off 0 bases at V and 4 bases at J, with 13 bases between the two ends. The CDR3 has 15 amino acids. For the CDR3, the DNA is TGCGCCAGCAGCTTGGCCTCAGGGGCGCGCACTGAAGCTTTCTTT. Its protein is CASSLASGARTEAFF.

The rearrangement links TRBV10-3 to TRBJ2-5, with 9 bases matching TRBD2. J was trimmed by 3 bases and V by 7 bases; bases with no gene match: 6. Germline CDR1 and CDR2: ENHRY and SYGVKD. The CDR3 length is 14 residues. The CDR3 reads CAINERGVEETQYF. The CDR3 DNA is TGTGCCATCAACGAGCGGGGGGTTGAAGAGACCCAGTACTTC.

This clone was counted a single time. The gene calls are TRBV18 and TRBJ2-7; TRBD2 agrees at 8 bases. Trimming removed 4 bases from V and 3 bases from J; junction bases left unmatched: 8. Germline CDR1 is KGHSH and CDR2 is LQKENI. The CDR3 runs 15 residues. CDR3 in DNA: TGTGCCAGCTCACTTGAAGCGGGGGCCTACTACGAGCAGTACTTC. It is translated as CASSLEAGAYYEQYF.

The DNA for the CDR3 is TGTGCCAGCAGCATGCGCCCAAACTATGGCTACACCTTC. Protein product: CASSMRPNYGYTF. V is TRBV3-1 (or the pseudogene TRBV3-2) and J is TRBJ1-2; D is uncertain. Trimming left V 5 bases short and J 2 bases short, with 9 bases between. Germline V gene lookup returns CDR1 LGHDT and CDR2 YNNKEL (reference sequence). This CDR3 comprises 13 residues.

Details on this clone: Additional DNA sequences in this sample encode the identical CDR3. The chain has TRBV5-1 and TRBJ1-2, with D perhaps TRBD1 (5 bases). Per the germline V gene, CDR1 is SGHRS and CDR2 is YFSETQ. Trimming stripped 0 bases from V and 0 bases from J, with 9 bases between. The CDR3 extends over 15 amino acids. DNA for the CDR3: TGCGCCAGCAGCTTGGTAGGGACTCCTAACTATGGCTACACCTTC. Translation: CASSLVGTPNYGYTF.

The chain couples TRBV5-1 to TRBJ1-1, with TRBD1 identical over 9 bases. The trim removed 4 bases at V and 0 bases at J, leaving 7 bases unmatched. From germline, CDR1 is SGHRS and CDR2 YFSETQ. The CDR3 is made up of 16 amino acids. The CDR3 sequence: CASSQTGTGMNTEAFF. In nucleotides, the CDR3 is TGCGCCAGCAGCCAGACCGGGACAGGGATGAACACTGAAGCTTTCTTT.

This chain uses TRBV5-1 with TRBJ2-2; 11 nucleotides agree with TRBD2. With V trimmed by 2 bases and J by 2 bases, 5 bases remained unmatched. The CDR3 is 17 residues long. The germline CDR1 and CDR2 sequences are SGHRS and YFSETQ. The CDR3 DNA follows: TGCGCCAGCAGCTTTCGACTAGCGGGACCCAACACCGGGGAGCTGTTTTTT. The encoded protein is CASSFRLAGPNTGELFF.

The V gene is TRBV11-1, the J gene TRBJ2-7, with 9 bases fitting TRBD1. V shed 2 bases, J shed 6 bases, and the junction held 5 bases outside the gene matches. Germline CDR1 SGHAT, CDR2 FQDESV (reference sequence). This CDR3 has 14 amino acids. This chain's CDR3 is CASSLPRTGAEQYF. Written as DNA, the CDR3 is TGTGCCAGCAGCTTACCCCGGACAGGGGCCGAGCAGTACTTC.

The genes are TRBV7-9 and TRBJ1-2; D gene uncertain. The CDR3 runs 15 residues. V was pared by 1 base and J by 5 bases, with 14 bases between. Germline CDR1 and CDR2: SEHNR and FQNEAQ (reference sequence). CDR3 coding DNA: TGTGCCAGCAGCTTAGATATTCCAGAAAGTTATGGCTACACCTTC. Protein sequence: CASSLDIPESYGYTF.

This sequence joins TRBV19 and TRBJ2-1, with D perhaps matching TRBD1 (6 bases). V dropped 1 base and J dropped 8 bases, with 12 bases sitting between them. Germline CDR1 is LNHDA and CDR2 is SQIVND (reference sequence). The CDR3 runs 14 residues. The CDR3 DNA reads as TGTGCCAGTAGTATAGGTGAGACAGGCGATGAGCAGTTCTTC. Protein product: CASSIGETGDEQFF.

This chain connects TRBV7-2 to TRBJ2-1, with 7 bases fitting TRBD1. Trimming took 5 bases from V and 0 from J; bases not matched to a gene: 7. Germline V gene sequence: CDR1 SGHTA, CDR2 FQGNSA. CDR3 length equals 16 residues. The CDR3 coding sequence is TGTGCCAGCAGCCGGGTGGGGGACAGCTCCTACAATGAGCAGTTCTTC. It encodes CASSRVGDSSYNEQFF.

The chain combines TRBV9 with TRBJ1-2; 8 bases are shared with TRBD1. The V and J ends lost 3 bases and 4 bases, in that order; junction bases with no gene match: 8. The germline V gene has CDR1 SGDLS and CDR2 YYNGEE. The CDR3 is made up of 15 amino acids. CDR3 loop: CASSAGTGSSYGYTF. CDR3 sequence (DNA): TGTGCCAGCAGCGCGGGGACAGGTTCATCCTATGGCTACACCTTC.

This clone was found once. This CDR3 is CASSQTGTATDTQYF. For the CDR3, the DNA is TGTGCCAGCAGCCAAACCGGGACAGCAACAGATACGCAGTATTTT. This rearrangement joins TRBV3-1 (or the pseudogene TRBV3-2) to TRBJ2-3, with 7 bases aligning to TRBD1. Germline V gene data show CDR1 as LGHDT and CDR2 as YNNKEL (reference sequence). With 2 bases clipped from V and 3 bases from J, the junction kept 5 bases outside the gene matches. The CDR3 has 15 amino acids.

The V gene is TRBV9, the J gene TRBJ1-1; 12 nucleotides agree with TRBD1. Trimming removed 0 bases from V and 7 bases from J; junction bases left unmatched: 7. CDR3 length: 16 residues. Germline CDR1 SGDLS, CDR2 YYNGEE. The CDR3 here is CASSVEPGQGAYEAFF. The CDR3 DNA sequence: TGTGCCAGCAGCGTAGAGCCGGGACAGGGGGCTTATGAAGCTTTCTTT. The full variable domain, with the rest looked up from reference TRBV9 and TRBJ1-1, is DSGVTQTPKHLITATGQRVTLRCSPRSGDLSVYWYQQSLDQGLQFLIQYYNGEERAKGNILERFSAQQFPDLHSELNLSSLELGDSALYFCASSVEPGQGAYEAFFGQGTRLTVV.

This chain uses TRBV18 with TRBJ2-7, with a weak D call TRBD2 (5 bases). CDR3 length equals 14 residues. Germline V gene sequence: CDR1 KGHSH, CDR2 LQKENI. The germline V and J ends were trimmed by 3 bases and 2 bases, with 11 bases remaining between them. Here the CDR3 reads CASSPGAETYEQYF. CDR3 DNA: TGTGCCAGCTCACCGGGAGCGGAAACCTACGAGCAGTACTTC.

The rearrangement uses TRBV25-1 and TRBJ2-5, with TRBD2 matching 7 bases. This CDR3 contains 13 residues. After removal of 8 bases from V and 4 bases from J, the junction contained 7 bases not matched to a gene. Germline V gene lookup returns CDR1 MGHDK and CDR2 SYGVNS. The CDR3 is CASQLGGAETQYF. In nucleotides, the CDR3 is TGTGCCAGCCAATTGGGAGGGGCAGAGACCCAGTACTTC.

This rearrangement joins TRBV19 to TRBJ2-1, with 11 bases fitting TRBD2. The CDR3 is 13 residues long. V lost 10 bases and J lost 4; bases outside the gene matches: 3. CDR1 and CDR2 from the germline V gene are LNHDA and SQIVND (reference sequence). The CDR3 DNA is TGTGCCACAGGGACTAGCGGATACAATGAGCAGTTCTTC. Its translation is CATGTSGYNEQFF.

This clone has more than one count but fewer than ten. CDR3 DNA: TGTGCTAGTGGTCCCGGGACTAGCGGGCCCTCGGGCGGCTACGAGCAGTACTTC. Amino acids: CASGPGTSGPSGGYEQYF. The V gene is TRBV12-5, the J gene TRBJ2-7, with TRBD2 identical over 12 bases. Trimming took 5 bases from V and 3 from J; bases not matched to a gene: 14. CDR1 and CDR2 from the germline V gene are LGHNT and FRNRAP. The CDR3 has 18 amino acids.

V usage is TRBV30 and J usage is TRBJ1-4; 8 bases match TRBD1. This CDR3 spans 14 amino acids. The ends lost 2 bases at V and 1 base at J; junction bases unmatched: 0. Germline-derived CDR1 and CDR2 are GTSNPN and SVGIG (reference sequence). The CDR3 DNA reads TGTGCCTGGAGTACAGGGGGAACTAATGAAAAACTGTTTTTT. The encoded protein is CAWSTGGTNEKLFF.

The chain links TRBV2 to TRBJ2-7; D is perhaps TRBD2 (5 bases). The V end was cut by 3 bases, the J end by 2 bases, with 5 bases between. Germline lookup yields CDR1 SNHLY and CDR2 FYNNEI. The CDR3 has 12 residues. CDR3 region: CASSDGTYEQYF. In DNA, the CDR3 is TGTGCCAGCAGTGACGGGACCTACGAGCAGTACTTC. Complete variable domain (other parts from reference TRBV2 and TRBJ2-7): EPEVTQTPSHQVTQMGQEVILRCVPISNHLYFYWYRQILGQKVEFLVSFYNNEISEKSEIFDDQFSVERPDGSNFTLKIRSTKLEDSAMYFCASSDGTYEQYFGPGTRLTVT.

The count of this clone is one. V gene TRBV4-2 combines with J gene TRBJ2-3; D possibly corresponds to TRBD2 (5 bases). The V gene's germline CDR1 is LGHNA and CDR2 YNFKEQ. V dropped 3 bases and J dropped 2 bases, with 12 bases sitting between them. This CDR3 contains 15 residues. CDR3 sequence reads: CASSQAGGNTDTQYF. Here the CDR3 DNA reads TGTGCCAGCAGCCAGGCGGGCGGAAACACAGATACGCAGTATTTT.

The V call is TRBV5-1, the J call TRBJ2-7; the D gene is possibly TRBD2 (6 bases). The germline CDR1 and CDR2 sequences are SGHRS and YFSETQ. Trimming left V 5 bases short and J 4 bases short, with 13 bases between. CDR3 length equals 13 residues. The CDR3 coding sequence is TGCGCCAGCAGAAGCACGAGCGGGTACGAGCAGTACTTC. This gives the protein CASRSTSGYEQYF.

V is TRBV21-1 and J is TRBJ2-3; the D call in the table, TRBD2, was not verified against the DNA. TRBV21-1 is a recognized pseudogene. The CDR3 totals 20 residues. The CDR3, as DNA: TGTGCCAGCAGCAAATGGGAATGCATGAGACTAGCGTCTAGCACAGATACGCAGTATTTT. Its translation: CASSKWECMRLASSTDTQYF.

V is TRBV6-6 and J is TRBJ2-1; 9 positions match TRBD1. The CDR3 length is 16 residues. V was clipped by 4 bases and J by 9 bases; unmatched bases: 13. The germline gives CDR1 MNHNY, CDR2 SVGAGI (reference sequence). CDR3 region: CASSWTADRGLPEQFF. For the CDR3, the DNA is TGTGCCAGCAGTTGGACTGCGGACAGGGGACTACCTGAGCAGTTCTTC.

This chain uses TRBV28 with TRBJ2-5; 15 bases map to TRBD2. V was pared by 5 bases and J by 5 bases, with 3 bases of the junction left unmatched. The CDR3 runs to 15 residues. CDR1 and CDR2 from the germline V gene are MDHEN and SYDVKM. CDR3 in amino acids: CASSTGTSGRETQYF. The CDR3 coding sequence is TGTGCCAGCAGTACCGGGACTAGCGGGAGGGAGACCCAGTACTTC.